These 14 T cell receptor beta chains originate from one sample sequenced in a study of cytomegalovirus exposure and HLA in healthy donors (TCRdb year 2017). The library was produced with the immunoSEQ multiplex PCR assay. A mixture of 60 forward primers for TCR Vbeta segments and 13 reverse primers for TCR Jbeta segments was used in the multiplex PCR. The table was pulled from immuneACCESS by TCRdb, which kept in-frame rearrangements only. Such tables lose some clones; where checked, under half of the loss comes from unresolved V genes, and the rest has no known cause. The sample table records fewer than 200,000 clones; 70% to 85% of these occur just once. About 1.3% of the sample is in the top ten clones. Sequenced material: PBMCs. The receptors derive from a girl aged 2 to 9 in good health and CMV-seropositive.

As to this clone: Other DNA sequences within the sample encode an identical CDR3. The chain is built from TRBV6-1 and TRBJ1-2; D is unclear. V lost 6 bases, J lost 1 base, and 9 bases lay in between. This CDR3 spans 13 amino acids. CDR1 is MNHNS, CDR2 SASEGT, per germline. The CDR3 loop reads CASRVTGNYGYTF. The CDR3 region has the DNA TGTGCCAGCAGGGTGACGGGTAACTATGGCTACACCTTC.

The rearrangement joins TRBV7-9 to TRBJ1-1; D unresolved. Germline loops: CDR1 SEHNR, CDR2 FQNEAQ (reference sequence). The CDR3 contains 13 residues. V shed 1 base and J shed 0 bases, with 3 bases lying between them. DNA of the CDR3: TGTGCCAGCAGCTTAGTCGTGAACACTGAAGCTTTCTTT. Translated: CASSLVVNTEAFF.

V is TRBV28 and J is TRBJ1-3; D ambiguous. This CDR3 region has 13 residues. The V end lost 6 bases, the J end lost 2 bases, and 8 bases lay between the germline ends. Germline lookup yields CDR1 MDHEN and CDR2 SYDVKM. The CDR3 DNA sequence: TGTGCCAGCAGGTCCGGGACTGGAAACACCATATATTTT. This gives the protein CASRSGTGNTIYF.

The chain is built from TRBV19 and TRBJ2-4; possible D gene TRBD1, 7 bases. V lost 5 bases, J lost 5 bases, and 13 bases lay in between. Per germline, CDR1 LNHDA and CDR2 SQIVND (reference sequence). This CDR3 comprises 14 residues. The CDR3: CASSSDREENIQYF. The CDR3 region has the DNA TGTGCCAGTAGTTCCGACAGGGAGGAAAACATTCAGTACTTC.

The V call is TRBV10-2, the J call TRBJ2-7; TRBD1 aligns across 9 bases. The CDR3 length is 13 residues. CDR1 is WSHSY and CDR2 is SAAADI in the germline V gene. Trimming cost V 4 bases and J 3 bases; bases outside gene matches: 1. The CDR3 here is CASSGGQGYEQYF. In DNA form, the CDR3 reads TGCGCCAGCAGTGGGGGACAGGGCTACGAGCAGTACTTC.

The J gene is TRBJ2-4, the V gene TRBV6-5; D might be TRBD1 (5 bases). The V gene lost 2 bases and the J gene lost 3 bases, with 8 bases spanning the gap. This CDR3 is 14 amino acids long. The germline V gene has CDR1 MNHEY and CDR2 SVGAGI. CDR3 residues: CASSYRGYKNIQYF. Here the CDR3 DNA reads TGTGCCAGCAGTTACAGGGGATACAAAAACATTCAGTACTTC.

This chain links TRBV27 with TRBJ1-5, with a possible D match to TRBD1 (6 bases). V dropped 5 bases and J dropped 3 bases, with 17 bases sitting between them. CDR1 is MNHEY, CDR2 SMNVEV, per germline (reference sequence). The length of the CDR3 is 16 residues. CDR3 in DNA: TGTGCCAGCAGTATTACAGGGAATGGGATCAATCAGCCCCAGCATTTT. This codes for CASSITGNGINQPQHF.

The CDR3 reads CASSPTDRGGNTIYF. The DNA for the CDR3 is TGTGCCAGCAGTCCCACGGACAGGGGCGGAAACACCATATATTTT. V gene TRBV28 combines with J gene TRBJ1-3; TRBD1 aligns across 9 bases. The CDR3 runs 15 residues. V lost 5 bases to trimming and J lost 4 bases; unmatched junction nucleotides: 6. CDR1 is MDHEN and CDR2 is SYDVKM in the germline V gene. Full variable domain (outside the CDR3, taken from reference TRBV28 and TRBJ1-3): DVKVTQSSRYLVKRTGEKVFLECVQDMDHENMFWYRQDPGLGLRLIYFSYDVKMKEKGDIPEGYSVSREKKERFSLILESASTNQTSMYLCASSPTDRGGNTIYFGEGSWLTVV.

The rearrangement joins TRBV5-5 to TRBJ2-3, with unresolved D. This CDR3 has 14 residues. V lost 4 bases to trimming and J lost 14 bases, with 23 bases between them. Germline assignment: CDR1 SGHKS and CDR2 YYEKEE (reference sequence). As DNA, the CDR3 is TGTGCCAGCAGCGGCGGTGTAGTCCTCGCCCCGTTGTATTTT. Encoded protein: CASSGGVVLAPLYF.

The chain joins TRBV7-9 to TRBJ2-3, with 9 bases lining up with TRBD2. Germline V CDR1 and CDR2: SEHNR, FQNEAQ (reference sequence). Trimming cost V 5 bases and J 0 bases; bases outside gene matches: 15. The CDR3 has 19 amino acids. CDR3: CASSLSKSSGRPSTDTQYF. As DNA, the CDR3 is TGTGCCAGCAGCCTATCAAAGAGTAGCGGGAGACCTAGCACAGATACGCAGTATTTT. Together with reference TRBV7-9 and TRBJ2-3, the CDR3 gives the full variable domain: DTGVSQNPRHKITKRGQNVTFRCDPISEHNRLYWYRQTLGQGPEFLTYFQNEAQLEKSRLLSDRFSAERPKGSFSTLEIQRTEQGDSAMYLCASSLSKSSGRPSTDTQYFGPGTRLTVL.

This clone was detected a few times. V gene TRBV7-9 combines with J gene TRBJ2-7; TRBD1 matches at 8 bases. Germline trimming cut 4 bases from V and 2 bases from J; bases unmatched to any gene: 4. The germline CDR1 and CDR2 sequences are SEHNR and FQNEAQ (reference sequence). CDR3 size: 14 residues. The CDR3 region is CASSSQDRAYEQYF. Here the CDR3 DNA reads TGTGCCAGCAGCTCTCAGGACAGGGCCTACGAGCAGTACTTC.

The J gene is TRBJ1-2, the V gene TRBV12-1. TRBV12-1 is designated a pseudogene. The CDR3 sequence is 14 residues long. In DNA form, the CDR3 reads TGTGCCAGCAGCTTCCCCCGGGAGGACTATGGCTACACCTTC. It is translated as CASSFPREDYGYTF.

The CDR3 coding sequence is TGTGCCAGTAGTATAGAGGGACAGTTTTATAGCAATCAGCCCCAGCATTTT. Translating gives CASSIEGQFYSNQPQHF. The chain recombines TRBV19 with TRBJ1-5, with 7 bases identical to TRBD1. The length of the CDR3 is 17 residues. J was trimmed by 0 bases and V by 0 bases; bases with no gene match: 5. CDR1 LNHDA and CDR2 SQIVND come from the germline V gene (reference sequence).

This clone was counted only a few times. The rearrangement uses TRBV27 and TRBJ1-1; 7 nucleotides align to TRBD1. V shed 7 bases, J shed 6 bases, and the junction held 14 bases outside the gene matches. CDR1 MNHEY and CDR2 SMNVEV come from the germline V gene (reference sequence). The CDR3 length is 15 residues. DNA of the CDR3: TGTGCCAGCAACCCTATACGGGACAGCCAACCTGAAGCTTTCTTT. Its translation: CASNPIRDSQPEAFF.